Listed below are T cell receptor beta chains from one sample, sequenced in a study of T cell responses to AZD1222 COVID-19 vaccine. Method: immunoSEQ multiplex PCR; TCRdb's copy keeps in-frame clones and lacks some. The sample shows 60,000 to 100,000 clones, about 91% of them seen only once. Sequencing was performed on peripheral blood, taken on day 0 of MenACWY control vaccination. These receptors originate from an adult in good health. CDR3s include the opening cysteine and the closing phenylalanine or tryptophan. Fields, in order: J gene, clone size, V gene, D gene, CDR3 DNA, CDR3 protein. D genes are given only for firm matches. Rows may omit the clone size; those that give it use once, few, many or a size class.

TRBJ2-7 | NA | TRBV19 | TRBD2 | TGTGCCAGTACTCTAGCGGGGGAGAGCTCCTACGAGCAGTACTTC | CASTLAGESSYEQYF
TRBJ1-1 | NA | TRBV5-5 | NA | TGTGCCAGCAGCCGAAACACTGAAGCTTTCTTT | CASSRNTEAFF
TRBJ2-2 | NA | TRBV11-2 | NA | TGTGCCAGCAGCTTATCAGGGGCCAACACCGGGGAGCTGTTTTTT | CASSLSGANTGELFF
TRBJ2-3 | NA | TRBV29-1 | NA | TGCAGCGTTGAAAAGCCGGGTCAAGTGGTGTATTTT | CSVEKPGQVVYF
TRBJ2-5 | few | TRBV6-5 | TRBD2 | TGTGCCAGCAGTTACTCGACTAGCGGGAGCGGAGAGACCCAGTACTTC | CASSYSTSGSGETQYF
TRBJ1-2 | once | TRBV6-1 | NA | TGTGCCAGCAGTGAAGAGAGGGGCTACACCTTC | CASSEERGYTF
TRBJ2-5 | NA | TRBV19 | NA | TGTGCCAGTAGTATGATCCAGGGAGAAGAGACCCAGTACTTC | CASSMIQGEETQYF
TRBJ2-3 | NA | TRBV5-1 | TRBD1 | TGCGCCAGCAAAAAACCGCGGGACAGGGGTACAGATACGCAGTATTTT | CASKKPRDRGTDTQYF
TRBJ2-1 | NA | TRBV6-2/TRBV6-3 | TRBD2 | TGTGCCAGCAGCCCAACGGGACTAGCGGGCTACAATGAGCAGTTCTTC | CASSPTGLAGYNEQFF
TRBJ2-7 | NA | TRBV6-2/TRBV6-3 | NA | TGTGCCAGCAGTTACAGGCAGGGACCTAACAACGAGCAGTACTTC | CASSYRQGPNNEQYF
TRBJ1-5 | NA | TRBV18 | NA | TGTGCCAGCTCACCCCCGGGTGACGTTAGCAATCAGCCCCAGCATTTT | CASSPPGDVSNQPQHF
TRBJ2-7 | NA | TRBV6-5 | NA | TGTGCCAGCAGTCGTCGGACAGACCACACTTATGAGCAGTACTTC | CASSRRTDHTYEQYF
TRBJ2-1 | few | TRBV7-3 | NA | TGTGCCAGCAGCTTACCGCCGCCGGGTCGGGGCCCCTCCTACAATGAGCAGTTCTTC | CASSLPPPGRGPSYNEQFF
TRBJ1-2 | NA | TRBV27 | NA | TGTGCCAGCAGTTTATTAGGCAGGGTAAATGGCTACACCTTC | CASSLLGRVNGYTF
TRBJ2-1 | NA | TRBV7-3 | NA | TGTGCCAGCAGCTTGCGACTAGGGGGGGATGAGCAGTTCTTC | CASSLRLGGDEQFF
TRBJ2-2 | NA | TRBV7-2 | NA | TGTGCCAGCAGCTTTCAGGGACAAAATACCGGGGAGCTGTTTTTT | CASSFQGQNTGELFF
TRBJ2-5 | NA | TRBV28 | NA | TGTGCCAGCAGTCTAGGGGGGACTCAAGAGACCCAGTACTTC | CASSLGGTQETQYF
TRBJ2-2 | NA | TRBV5-1 | TRBD2 | TGCGCCAGCACTAGCGGGGGGGCGAACACCGGGGAGCTGTTTTTT | CASTSGGANTGELFF
TRBJ2-2 | NA | TRBV29-1 | TRBD2 | TGCAGCGCCCAGACTAGCGGGATCAACACCGGGGAGCTGTTTTTT | CSAQTSGINTGELFF
TRBJ2-3 | NA | TRBV19 | NA | TGTGCCAGTAGACCTTGGGACTCCTCAGGGCCCACAGATACGCAGTATTTT | CASRPWDSSGPTDTQYF
TRBJ2-2 | NA | TRBV20-1 | TRBD1 | TGCAGTGCTAGTTGGCAGGGGGCCACCGGGGAGCTGTTTTTT | CSASWQGATGELFF
TRBJ2-7 | NA | TRBV6-5 | NA | TGTGCCAGCAGTTCCGGCAGGCCCCCATACGAGCAGTACTTC | CASSSGRPPYEQYF
TRBJ2-3 | NA | TRBV2 | NA | TGTGCCAGCAGTGCCGACCGTACGCAGTATTTT | CASSADRTQYF